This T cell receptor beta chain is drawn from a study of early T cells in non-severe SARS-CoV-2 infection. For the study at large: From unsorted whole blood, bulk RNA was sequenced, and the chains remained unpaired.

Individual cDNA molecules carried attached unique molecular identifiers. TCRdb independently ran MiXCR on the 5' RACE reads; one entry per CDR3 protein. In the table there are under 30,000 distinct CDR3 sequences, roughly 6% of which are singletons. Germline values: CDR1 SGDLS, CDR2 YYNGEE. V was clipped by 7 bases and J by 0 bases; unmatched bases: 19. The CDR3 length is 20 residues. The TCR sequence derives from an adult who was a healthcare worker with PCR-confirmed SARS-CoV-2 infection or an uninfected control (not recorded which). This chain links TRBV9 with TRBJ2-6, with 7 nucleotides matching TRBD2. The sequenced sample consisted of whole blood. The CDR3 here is CASSISRASGLSSGANVLTF. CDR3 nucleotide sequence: TGTGCCAGCTCCATCTCCCGGGCTAGCGGCCTTAGCTCTGGGGCCAACGTCCTGACTTTC.